This T cell receptor beta chain was identified during a study of cytomegalovirus exposure and HLA in healthy donors. Turning to the study itself: Unique TCR beta sequences numbering around 110 million came from about 180 million T cells in an earlier analysis. Findings and limits, study-wide: A later analysis showed that HLA-associated TCR beta chains had undergone more clonal expansion than equally common others. According to an earlier analysis, most TCR beta V segments yielded productive rearrangements about 90% or about 30% of the time. There were approximately 150 TCR beta chains listed as cytomegalovirus-associated.

This PCR relied on a set of 60 Vbeta primers and 13 Jbeta primers. Some clones are missing from TCRdb's copy, which holds only in-frame ones; the method was immunoSEQ multiplex PCR. The sample has over 75,000 clones, roughly 84% seen once. As to this clone: Its antigen is still unknown.

Looked up from germline, CDR1 is SGDLS and CDR2 is YYNGEE. V shed 4 bases, J shed 7 bases, and the junction held 13 bases outside the gene matches. The CDR3 sequence is 16 residues long. The source material was PBMCs. The sequence came from a woman between 50 and 59 years old in good health and CMV-seronegative. The V call is TRBV9, the J call TRBJ2-1, with TRBD1 identical over 8 bases. The CDR3 DNA reads as TGTGCCAGCAGCTCGAGCGTCCAGGGGGCGGGGAATGAGCAGTTCTTC. Translating it yields CASSSSVQGAGNEQFF.